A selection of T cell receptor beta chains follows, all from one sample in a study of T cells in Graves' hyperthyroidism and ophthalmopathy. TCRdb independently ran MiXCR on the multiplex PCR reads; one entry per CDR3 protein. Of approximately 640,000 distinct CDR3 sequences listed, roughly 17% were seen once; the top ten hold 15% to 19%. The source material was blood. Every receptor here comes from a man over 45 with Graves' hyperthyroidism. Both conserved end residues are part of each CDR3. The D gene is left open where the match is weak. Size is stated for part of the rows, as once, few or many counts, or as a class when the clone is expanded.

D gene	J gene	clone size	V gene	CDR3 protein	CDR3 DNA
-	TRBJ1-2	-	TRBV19	CASSIRGVGYTF	TGTGCCAGTAGTATACGGGGGGTCGGCTACACCTTC
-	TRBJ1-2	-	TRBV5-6	CASSLRGSGNYGYTF	TGTGCCAGCAGCTTGCGGGGGAGCGGGAACTATGGCTACACCTTC
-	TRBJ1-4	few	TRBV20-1	CSALDNTNEKLFF	TGCAGTGCTCTCGACAATACTAATGAAAAACTGTTTTTT
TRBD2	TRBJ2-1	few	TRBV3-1	CASSPGLAGLNEQFF	TGTGCCAGCAGCCCCGGACTAGCGGGATTAAATGAGCAGTTCTTC
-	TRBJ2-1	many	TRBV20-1	CSARDLSGSRNNEQFF	TGCAGTGCTAGAGATCTCTCGGGATCACGAAACAATGAGCAGTTCTTC
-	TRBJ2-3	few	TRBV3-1	CASGVAGTDTQYF	TGTGCCAGCGGGGTAGCGGGCACAGATACGCAGTATTTT
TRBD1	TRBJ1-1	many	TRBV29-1	CSSTGQGNTEAFF	TGCAGCTCTACAGGACAGGGGAACACTGAAGCTTTCTTT
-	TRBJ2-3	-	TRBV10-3	CAISESIDTQYF	TGTGCCATCAGTGAGTCGATAGATACGCAGTATTTT
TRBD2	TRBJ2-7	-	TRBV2	CASRGTSGPSYEQYF	TGTGCCAGCAGGGGGACTAGTGGGCCCTCCTACGAGCAGTACTTC
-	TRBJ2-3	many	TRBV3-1	CASSSRDPANTQYF	TGTGCCAGCAGCTCCCGGGATCCAGCGAATACGCAGTATTTT
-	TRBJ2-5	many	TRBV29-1	CSVEGGGQLQETQYF	TGCAGCGTTGAAGGGGGGGGACAGCTTCAAGAGACCCAGTACTTC
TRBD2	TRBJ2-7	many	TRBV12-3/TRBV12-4	CASTTGTSGSYEQYF	TGTGCCAGCACTACCGGGACTAGCGGCTCCTACGAGCAGTACTTC
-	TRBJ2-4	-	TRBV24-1	CATSHRYKNIQYF	TGTGCCACCAGTCATAGGTACAAAAACATTCAGTACTTC
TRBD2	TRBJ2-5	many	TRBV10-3	CAITYGRGETQYF	TGTGCCATCACGTACGGGAGGGGTGAGACCCAGTACTTC
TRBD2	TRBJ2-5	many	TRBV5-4	CASSLRLAGGGETQYF	TGTGCCAGCAGCTTGCGACTAGCGGGAGGAGGGGAGACCCAGTACTTC
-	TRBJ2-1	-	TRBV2	CASSLGSISYNEQFF	TGTGCCAGCAGTCTGGGAAGCATCTCCTACAATGAGCAGTTCTTC
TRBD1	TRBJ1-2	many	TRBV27	CASSPSDRASGYTF	TGTGCCAGCAGTCCCTCGGACAGGGCGTCTGGCTACACCTTC
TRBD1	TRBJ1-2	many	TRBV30	CASQGAVYGYTF	TGTGCCTCACAGGGGGCCGTCTATGGCTACACCTTC
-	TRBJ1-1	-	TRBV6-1	CASSPAGTPNTEAFF	TGTGCCAGCAGTCCAGCCGGGACACCCAACACTGAAGCTTTCTTT
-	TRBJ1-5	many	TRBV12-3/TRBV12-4	CASSIGPRQPQHF	TGTGCCAGCAGTATTGGACCCCGTCAGCCCCAGCATTTT
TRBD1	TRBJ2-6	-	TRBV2	CASSGLTGSSGANVLTF	TGTGCCAGCAGTGGCTTGACAGGGTCGTCTGGGGCCAACGTCCTGACTTTC
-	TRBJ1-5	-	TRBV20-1	CSARESGGNQPQHF	TGCAGTGCTAGAGAGTCCGGCGGGAATCAGCCCCAGCATTTT
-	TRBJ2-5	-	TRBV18	CASSPLGGHETQYF	TGTGCCAGCTCACCACTGGGAGGCCACGAGACCCAGTACTTC
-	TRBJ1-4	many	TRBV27	CASRSWGITNEKLFF	TGTGCCAGCAGGTCTTGGGGTATAACTAATGAAAAACTGTTTTTT
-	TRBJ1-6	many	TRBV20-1	CSAEDIRSSYNSPLHF	TGCAGTGCAGAGGACATCCGGAGCTCCTATAATTCACCCCTCCACTTT
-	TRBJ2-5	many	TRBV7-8	CASSLVRGQTQYF	TGTGCCAGCAGCTTAGTAAGAGGGCAGACCCAGTACTTC
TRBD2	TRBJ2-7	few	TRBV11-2	CASSLVLAGEEQYF	TGTGCCAGCAGCTTAGTCCTAGCGGGAGAAGAGCAGTACTTC
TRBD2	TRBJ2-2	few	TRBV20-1	CSAEGLEHGELFF	TGCAGTGCTGAGGGACTAGAACACGGGGAGCTGTTTTTT
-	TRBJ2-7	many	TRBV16	CASSLVWAAKSEQYF	TGTGCCAGCAGCCTAGTTTGGGCGGCTAAGAGCGAGCAGTACTTC
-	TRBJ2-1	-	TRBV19	CASSISRQPYNEQFF	TGTGCCAGTAGTATCAGTAGGCAACCCTACAATGAGCAGTTCTTC
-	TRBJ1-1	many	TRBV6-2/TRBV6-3	CASSYLQAGDTEAFF	TGTGCCAGCAGTTATCTTCAGGCAGGGGACACTGAAGCTTTCTTT
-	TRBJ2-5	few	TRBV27	CASSLPDVLATQYF	TGTGCCAGCAGTCTCCCCGACGTTCTGGCGACCCAGTACTTC
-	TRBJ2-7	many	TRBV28	CASSPSLVEQYF	TGTGCCAGCAGTCCCTCCTTGGTCGAGCAGTACTTC
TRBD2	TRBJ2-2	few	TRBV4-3	CASSLGTSGPSTGELFF	TGCGCCAGCAGCCTCGGGACTAGCGGGCCCAGCACCGGGGAGCTGTTTTTT
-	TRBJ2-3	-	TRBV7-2	CAGSLALRTGGGTQYF	TGTGCCGGCAGCTTAGCGCTCCGGACGGGCGGTGGTACGCAGTATTTT
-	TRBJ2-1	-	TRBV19	CASSIGPGLGEQFF	TGTGCCAGTAGTATTGGCCCGGGATTAGGTGAGCAGTTCTTC
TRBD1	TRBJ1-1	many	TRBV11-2	CASSLTGTGGTEAFF	TGTGCCAGCAGCCTAACCGGGACAGGGGGCACTGAAGCTTTCTTT
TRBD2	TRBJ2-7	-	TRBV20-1	CSARETTSGSTSYEQYF	TGCAGTGCTAGAGAAACTACTAGCGGATCTACCTCCTACGAGCAGTACTTC
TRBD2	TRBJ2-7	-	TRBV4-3	CASSQLSGKLYEQYF	TGCGCCAGCAGCCAGTTGAGCGGGAAACTATACGAGCAGTACTTC
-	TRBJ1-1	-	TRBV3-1	CASSQDSRRWNTEAFF	TGTGCCAGCAGCCAAGACTCGCGACGGTGGAACACTGAAGCTTTCTTT
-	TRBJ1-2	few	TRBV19	CASSIARSNYGYTF	TGTGCCAGTAGTATAGCGAGGTCTAACTATGGCTACACCTTC
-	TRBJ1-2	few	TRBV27	CASSFTSGIYGYTF	TGTGCCAGCAGTTTCACCAGCGGAATTTATGGCTACACCTTC
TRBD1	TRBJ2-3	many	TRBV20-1	CSAARTGDSTDTQYF	TGCAGTGCTGCGAGGACAGGAGACTCCACAGATACGCAGTATTTT
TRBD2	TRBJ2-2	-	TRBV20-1	CSAKSGRDTGELFF	TGCAGTGCTAAAAGCGGGAGGGACACCGGGGAGCTGTTTTTT
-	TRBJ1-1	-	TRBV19	CASSMSSGGTEAFF	TGTGCCAGTAGTATGAGTTCGGGGGGCACTGAAGCTTTCTTT
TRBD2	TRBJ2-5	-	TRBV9	CASSDYPGLAGESQETQYF	TGTGCCAGCAGCGACTACCCGGGACTAGCGGGAGAGTCACAAGAGACCCAGTACTTC
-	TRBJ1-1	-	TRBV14	CASSRPRAEAFF	TGTGCCAGCAGCCGGCCTCGCGCTGAAGCTTTCTTT
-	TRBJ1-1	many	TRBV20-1	CSARGTGGTEAFF	TGCAGTGCTAGGGGTACCGGGGGAACTGAAGCTTTCTTT
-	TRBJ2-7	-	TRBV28	CASSPYRDAAYEQYF	TGTGCCAGCAGCCCTTATCGGGACGCGGCCTACGAGCAGTACTTC
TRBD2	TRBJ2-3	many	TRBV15	CATSRDIAGSDTQYF	TGTGCCACCAGCAGAGATATAGCGGGCTCAGATACGCAGTATTTT
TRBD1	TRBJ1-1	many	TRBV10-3	CAIRGTGNTEAFF	TGTGCCATCAGAGGGACAGGGAACACTGAAGCTTTCTTT
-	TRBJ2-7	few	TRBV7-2	CASSLGGTLGSEQYF	TGTGCCAGCAGCTTAGGTGGGACATTAGGGAGCGAGCAGTACTTC